Sequencing of this T cell receptor (beta chain) was carried out in a study of blood T cell repertoires in COVID-19. Trimming took 1 base from V and 3 from J, leaving 14 bases between them. Germline lookup yields CDR1 SGHDT and CDR2 YYEEEE. CDR3 length equals 16 residues. This clone appeared once. Clones were read by immunoSEQ multiplex PCR, and TCRdb kept only the in-frame ones, dropping some. The repertoire holds 150,000 to 200,000 clones, with about 83% as singletons. The chain combines TRBV5-6 with TRBJ2-1, with D possibly matching TRBD2 (7 bases). The clonotype was recovered from a human donor in a cohort sampled during active COVID-19. Sequencing input: peripheral blood. This CDR3 reads CASSLRGTTHYNEQFF. The CDR3 region has the DNA TGTGCCAGCAGCTTGAGGGGGACTACTCACTACAATGAGCAGTTCTTC. Full variable domain (missing parts from reference TRBV5-6 and TRBJ2-1): DAGVTQSPTHLIKTRGQQVTLRCSPKSGHDTVSWYQQALGQGPQFIFQYYEEEERQRGNFPDRFSGHQFPNYSSELNVNALLLGDSALYLCASSLRGTTHYNEQFFGPGTRLTVL.